Below are 13 T cell receptor beta chains sequenced from a single sample in a study of cytomegalovirus exposure and HLA in healthy donors. It was with 60 Vbeta and 13 Jbeta primers that the PCR ran. Assay used: immunoSEQ multiplex PCR; TCRdb lists only in-frame clones, some missing. In the table there are 50,000 or so clones, 81% of which are singletons. Sequenced input: PBMCs. These TCRs come from a boy younger than 18 in good health and CMV-seropositive.

The rearrangement links TRBV5-4 to TRBJ2-3; 8 nucleotides line up with TRBD1. V lost 4 bases, J lost 4 bases, and 14 bases stayed unmatched. Per germline, CDR1 SGHNT and CDR2 YYREEE (reference sequence). The CDR3 totals 17 residues. The CDR3 nucleotides are TGTGCCAGCAGCACGGGACAGGCTAATTACGTCCCAGATACGCAGTATTTT. Amino acids: CASSTGQANYVPDTQYF.

The chain uses TRBV28 and TRBJ1-2; tentatively, D is TRBD1 (5 bases). This CDR3 has 14 amino acids. The V gene's germline CDR1 is MDHEN and CDR2 SYDVKM. V was pared by 3 bases and J by 4 bases, with 12 bases between. CDR3 sequence: CASSFGGGTYGYTF. The DNA of the CDR3 is TGTGCCAGCAGTTTTGGGGGAGGGACCTATGGCTACACCTTC.

This chain links TRBV14 with TRBJ1-3; 9 positions agree with TRBD1. The J segment lost 0 bases and the V segment lost 5 bases, leaving 5 bases of the junction unmatched. CDR1 is SGHDN, CDR2 FVKESK, per germline. The CDR3 contains 16 residues. CDR3 region: CASSTDRGSSGNTIYF. CDR3 DNA: TGTGCCAGCAGCACGGACAGGGGAAGCTCTGGAAACACCATATATTTT.

The V call is TRBV7-9, the J call TRBJ1-1; TRBD1 matches at 7 bases. CDR3 length equals 16 residues. V trimming: 2 bases; J trimming: 2 bases; junction bases outside the gene matches: 8. CDR1 SEHNR and CDR2 FQNEAQ come from the germline V gene (reference sequence). DNA for the CDR3: TGTGCCAGCAGCTTACCCCGGGACAGAGTAAACACTGAAGCTTTCTTT. Its translation is CASSLPRDRVNTEAFF.

The chain recombines TRBV27 with TRBJ1-1; 8 bases are a match to TRBD1. J lost 3 bases, V lost 5 bases, and 8 bases had no gene match. Germline V CDR1 and CDR2: MNHEY, SMNVEV (reference sequence). The CDR3 is made up of 15 amino acids. CDR3 coding DNA: TGTGCCAGCAGTCCGGGACAGGATGGATACACTGAAGCTTTCTTT. It encodes CASSPGQDGYTEAFF.

Regarding this clone: One end of the junction does not line up with germline, which may come from a read error. The V gene is TRBV6-1, the J gene TRBJ2-1, with 9 bases fitting TRBD1. CDR3 length: 12 residues. CDR1 is MNHNS, CDR2 SASEGT, per germline. The CDR3 nucleotides are TGTGCCAGCGGTGAGGACTGGACAGGGGACCTCTTC. Its translation: CASGEDWTGDLF.

V usage is TRBV9 and J usage is TRBJ2-2, with 9 bases fitting TRBD1. V was clipped by 7 bases and J by 2 bases; unmatched bases: 3. The CDR3 length is 14 residues. The V gene's germline CDR1 is SGDLS and CDR2 YYNGEE. The CDR3 region has the DNA TGTGCCAGCGGGACAGGGAGTAACACCGGGGAGCTGTTTTTT. This encodes CASGTGSNTGELFF.

J is TRBJ1-4 and V is TRBV7-9; 8 nucleotides line up with TRBD1. The germline gives CDR1 SEHNR, CDR2 FQNEAQ (reference sequence). The J segment lost 0 bases and the V segment lost 4 bases, leaving 4 bases of the junction unmatched. CDR3 length: 16 residues. The CDR3 reads CASSSRQGPTNEKLFF. DNA of the CDR3: TGTGCCAGCAGCTCCCGACAGGGGCCAACTAATGAAAAACTGTTTTTT.

The chain carries TRBV6-5 and TRBJ2-7; 7 nucleotides line up with TRBD2. The CDR3 runs to 15 residues. Per germline, CDR1 MNHEY and CDR2 SVGAGI. The ends lost 0 bases at V and 5 bases at J; junction bases unmatched: 7. CDR3 residues: CASSYSIGRTNEQYF. In DNA form, the CDR3 reads TGTGCCAGCAGTTACTCGATCGGGAGGACTAACGAGCAGTACTTC.

The gene calls are TRBV9 and TRBJ2-1; D might be TRBD2 (6 bases). CDR3 length equals 17 residues. Trimming removed 0 bases at V and 6 bases at J, with 19 bases between. The V gene's germline CDR1 is SGDLS and CDR2 YYNGEE. The CDR3 sequence is CASSVGGRPIGGNEQFF. CDR3 bases: TGTGCCAGCAGCGTAGGAGGGAGGCCCATCGGGGGCAATGAGCAGTTCTTC.

The chain recombines TRBV7-9 with TRBJ2-5; 7 bases are a match to TRBD1. The assigned J gene may be wrong: the sequence end matches TRBJ2-7 better. The germline V gene has CDR1 SEHNR and CDR2 FQNEAQ (reference sequence). This CDR3 has 12 residues. The CDR3 protein is CASSFQGDEQYF. The CDR3 nucleotides read TGTGCCAGCAGCTTTCAGGGGGACGAGCAGTACTTC.

There are a few counts of this clone. The V gene is TRBV5-8, the J gene TRBJ1-2, with 9 bases identical to TRBD1. The CDR3 sequence is 14 residues long. The germline gives CDR1 SGHTS, CDR2 YDEGEE. V was clipped by 2 bases and J by 3 bases; unmatched bases: 2. For the CDR3, the DNA is TGTGCCAGCAGCTTCCGGGACAGGGACTATGGCTACACCTTC. Its translation: CASSFRDRDYGYTF. Full variable domain (remainder filled in from reference TRBV5-8 and TRBJ1-2): EAGVTQSPTHLIKTRGQQATLRCSPISGHTSVYWYQQALGLGLQFLLWYDEGEERNRGNFPPRFSGRQFPNYSSELNVNALELEDSALYLCASSFRDRDYGYTFGSGTRLTVV.

V gene TRBV7-8 combines with J gene TRBJ1-1; TRBD1 matches 8 bases. There are 19 residues in the CDR3. From germline, CDR1 is SGHVS and CDR2 FQNEAQ. V lost 5 bases and J lost 4; bases outside the gene matches: 21. Here the CDR3 DNA reads TGTGCCAGCAGCCTCGCGATGGGACAGGATATTTTCGGTTCCACTGAAGCTTTCTTT. Translation gives CASSLAMGQDIFGSTEAFF. Using reference TRBV7-8 and TRBJ1-1 for the parts outside the CDR3, the full variable domain is GAGVSQSPRYKVAKRGQDVALRCDPISGHVSLFWYQQALGQGPEFLTYFQNEAQLDKSGLPSDRFFAERPEGSVSTLKIQRTQQEDSAVYLCASSLAMGQDIFGSTEAFFGQGTRLTVV.